The source of this TCR beta chain is a study of T cell repertoires in cytomegalovirus infection. TCRdb recomputed calls from the reads with MiXCR, one row per CDR3 protein. The sample contains about 55,000 distinct CDR3 sequences, more than 15% of which appear only once. CDR1 and CDR2 from the germline V gene are SGHTA and FQGNSA. V lost 7 bases to trimming and J lost 8 bases, with 12 bases between them. The CDR3 runs to 12 residues. Study-level points and caveats: Cumulative frequency of public TCR beta families picked out carriers of CMV plus the relevant HLA.

Of note for this clonotype: What it binds is unknown.

The input for sequencing was CD8+ T cells from cultured PBMCs, taken from culture after CMV antigen stimulation. This receptor was taken from a human donor in good health (CMV status not recorded). Some clones in this sample may be carry-over from other donors' samples. J is TRBJ2-1 and V is TRBV7-2, with D maybe TRBD2 (5 bases). CDR3 residues: CASKEVRDEQFF. CDR3 DNA: TGTGCCAGCAAGGAGGTGAGAGATGAGCAGTTCTTC.